This T cell receptor beta chain was retrieved from a study of T cell responses to AZD1222 COVID-19 vaccine. The method was immunoSEQ multiplex PCR; TCRdb's version includes in-frame clones alone and lacks a portion of them. Here the sample spans 110,000 to 150,000 clones, 93% being singletons. The CDR3 is made up of 13 amino acids. Trimming removed 7 bases at V and 5 bases at J, with 17 bases between. Germline CDR1 GTSNPN, CDR2 SVGIG (reference sequence). The study's findings and limits: Among those given AZD1222, only six were seropositive at baseline.

In the case of this clone: What it binds is not known.

The source of this sequence is an adult in good health. The source material was peripheral blood, sampled on day 0 of MenACWY control vaccination. J is TRBJ1-1 and V is TRBV30; the D is unclear. CDR3 nucleotides: TGTGCCTACCGCCCTCAGAGTTTGACTGAAGCTTTCTTT. Its protein product is CAYRPQSLTEAFF.